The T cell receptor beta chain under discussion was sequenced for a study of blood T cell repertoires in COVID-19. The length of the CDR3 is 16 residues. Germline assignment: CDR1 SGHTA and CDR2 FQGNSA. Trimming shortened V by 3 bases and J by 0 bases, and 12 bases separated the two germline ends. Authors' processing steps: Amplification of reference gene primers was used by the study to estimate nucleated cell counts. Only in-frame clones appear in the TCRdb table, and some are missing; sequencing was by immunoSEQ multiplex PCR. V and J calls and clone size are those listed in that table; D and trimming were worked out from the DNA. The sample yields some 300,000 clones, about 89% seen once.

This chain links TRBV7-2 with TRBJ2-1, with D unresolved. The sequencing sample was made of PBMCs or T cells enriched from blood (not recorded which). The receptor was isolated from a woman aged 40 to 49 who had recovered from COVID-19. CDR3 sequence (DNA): TGTGCCAGCAGCTTCAGCGAGGCAAGCTCCTACAATGAGCAGTTCTTC. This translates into CASSFSEASSYNEQFF.